This T cell receptor beta chain was captured in a study of T cell responses to AZD1222 COVID-19 vaccine (dated by TCRdb to about 2021). For the study in its entirety: Because spike-specific TCR depth and breadth did not differ between the two schedules, AZD1222 recipients who got a second dose at roughly 4 weeks were pooled with those who got a second dose at roughly 12 weeks. TCR sequencing covered 233 trial participants: 200 to 220 given two doses of AZD1222 and approximately 26 given two doses of MenACWY control vaccine. Trial participants were enrolled by age into subgroups of 18-55, 56-69 and 70-plus years, and roughly 150, 30 and 60 TCR-sequenced participants, respectively, were included in these subgroups.

Looking up the germline V gene yields CDR1 MDHEN and CDR2 SYDVKM. The V end loses 5 bases and the J end loses 8 bases, and a stretch of 15 bases separates them. Reading from cysteine to phenylalanine, the CDR3 counts 13 amino acids. CDR3 DNA only is kept here, 39 bases in frame from base 1. The sample's time point label, decoded: baseline before first vaccination. Samples from vaccinated people were obtained from the UK trials COV001 and COV002, which included a single-blind randomized controlled phase 2/3 trial of AZD1222 (ChAdOx1 nCoV-19) in healthy adults. For TCRbeta chain sequencing, PBMC samples from trial participants were taken at day 0 and at day 28 after the second dose. Of note for this clone: No cognate antigen has been identified for it. Nothing much larger sits one base from this clone, and base qualities are not available.

The CDR3 regions of human TCRbeta chains were subjected to immunosequencing. The authors' analysis ran thus. TCRs in the repertoires were compared against a reference library of SARS-CoV-2-specific TCRs that had been generated with the MIRA antigen-specificity platform. Breadth was defined as the fraction of unique TCRs that were SARS-CoV-2-associated. Depth was defined as the fraction of total T cells that were SARS-CoV-2-associated. Using the MIRA data, every spike-specific TCR was mapped to the spike region that the TCR reacted to and assigned to either a CD4 or a CD8 class. Log10-transformed breadth and depth values were compared by one-way ANOVA with Sidak's multiple comparisons tests. TCRdb re-hosts the immuneACCESS table, in-frame sequences only. Its copies lack some clones; in the studies checked, an unresolved V gene accounts for under half of them, and the cause for the rest is not known. The DNA was the basis for D and trimming; V, J and clone size are from that table. The sample table shows some 130,000 clones, and 90% to 95% are seen once. The top ten constitute approximately 1.8% of the sample.

Broad study findings and their caveats: Because no day 14 peak-response samples were available, repertoires were characterized only after the peak T cell response. The 56-69-year group was small, and its depth increase did not reach significance, likely because of low power. A significant rise in spike-specific TCR breadth and depth was observed after two AZD1222 doses relative to day 0 and relative to MenACWY recipients. Reportedly, close to half of the unique spike-specific TCRs recognized epitopes lying outside the regions that are mutated in the B.1.351 and B.1.1.7 variants. Only five to seven AZD1222 recipients were SARS-CoV-2 seropositive at baseline, limiting conclusions about previously exposed vaccinees. Participants were mostly white British, with more females than males. The authors suggested clonal diversity may have been underestimated. Vaccine-associated CD4 TCRs spanned the whole spike protein, with dominant responses in regions 160-218 and 743-854.

This receptor was taken from an adult in good health. The sample here was peripheral blood, taken on day 0 of AZD1222 vaccination. The chain uses TRBV28 and TRBJ1-1; confidence is insufficient to name the D gene. The CDR3 region: CASSPNLSGEAFF. The nucleotide sequence reads as follows: TGTGCCAGCAGTCCCAACCTGAGCGGCGAAGCTTTCTTT.